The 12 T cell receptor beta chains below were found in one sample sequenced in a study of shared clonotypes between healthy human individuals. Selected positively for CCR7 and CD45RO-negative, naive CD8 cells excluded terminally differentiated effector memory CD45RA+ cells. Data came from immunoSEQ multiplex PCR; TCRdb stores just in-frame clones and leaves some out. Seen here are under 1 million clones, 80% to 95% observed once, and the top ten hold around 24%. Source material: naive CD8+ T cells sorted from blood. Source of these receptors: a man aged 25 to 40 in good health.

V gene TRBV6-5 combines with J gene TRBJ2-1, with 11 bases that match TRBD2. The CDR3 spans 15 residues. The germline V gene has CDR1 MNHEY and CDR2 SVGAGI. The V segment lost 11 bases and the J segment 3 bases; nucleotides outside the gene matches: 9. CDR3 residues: CAVREGLADYNEQFF. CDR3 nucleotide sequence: TGTGCCGTCCGGGAGGGACTAGCGGACTACAATGAGCAGTTCTTC.

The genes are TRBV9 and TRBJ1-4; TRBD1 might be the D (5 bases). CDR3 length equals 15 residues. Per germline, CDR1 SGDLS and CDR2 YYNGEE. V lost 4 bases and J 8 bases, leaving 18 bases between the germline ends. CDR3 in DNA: TGTGCCAGCAGCCCATGGGCGGCAGGGCAGGAAAAACTGTTTTTT. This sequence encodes CASSPWAAGQEKLFF.

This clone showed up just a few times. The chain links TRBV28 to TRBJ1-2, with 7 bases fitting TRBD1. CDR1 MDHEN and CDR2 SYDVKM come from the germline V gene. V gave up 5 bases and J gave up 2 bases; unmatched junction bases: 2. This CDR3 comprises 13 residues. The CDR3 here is CASSLQGNYGYTF. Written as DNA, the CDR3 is TGTGCCAGCAGTCTACAGGGGAACTATGGCTACACCTTC.

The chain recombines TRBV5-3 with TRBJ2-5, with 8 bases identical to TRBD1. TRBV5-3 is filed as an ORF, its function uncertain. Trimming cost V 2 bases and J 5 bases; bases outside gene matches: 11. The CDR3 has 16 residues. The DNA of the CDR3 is TGTGCCAGAAGCTTTCCCGGACAGGGCAAGGTGGAGACCCAGTACTTC. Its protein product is CARSFPGQGKVETQYF.

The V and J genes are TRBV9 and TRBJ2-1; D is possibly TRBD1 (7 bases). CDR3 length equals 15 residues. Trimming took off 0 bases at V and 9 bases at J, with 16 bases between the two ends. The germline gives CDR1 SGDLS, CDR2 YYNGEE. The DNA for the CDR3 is TGTGCCAGCAGCGTAGAGGGACAGACTAGGGGTGAGCAGTTCTTC. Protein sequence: CASSVEGQTRGEQFF.

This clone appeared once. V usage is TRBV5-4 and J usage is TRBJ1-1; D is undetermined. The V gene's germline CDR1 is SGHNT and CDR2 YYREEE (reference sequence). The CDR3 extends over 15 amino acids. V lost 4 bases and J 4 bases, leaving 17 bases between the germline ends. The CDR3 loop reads CASSVREGQITEAFF. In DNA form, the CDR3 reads TGTGCCAGCAGCGTGAGGGAGGGTCAGATCACTGAAGCTTTCTTT.

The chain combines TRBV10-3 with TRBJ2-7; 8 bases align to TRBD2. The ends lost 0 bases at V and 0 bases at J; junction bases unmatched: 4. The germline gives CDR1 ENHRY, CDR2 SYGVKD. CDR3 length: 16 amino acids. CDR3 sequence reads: CAISESRAGGSYEQYF. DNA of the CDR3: TGTGCCATCAGTGAGTCGAGGGCGGGAGGCTCCTACGAGCAGTACTTC.

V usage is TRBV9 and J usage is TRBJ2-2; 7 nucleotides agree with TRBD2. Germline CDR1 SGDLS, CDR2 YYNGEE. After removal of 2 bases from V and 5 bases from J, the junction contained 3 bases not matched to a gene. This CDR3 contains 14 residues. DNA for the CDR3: TGTGCCAGCAGCGTGGGCGGGAGTACCGGGGAGCTGTTTTTT. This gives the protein CASSVGGSTGELFF.

CDR3 sequence: CASTPRSRVSGELFF. CDR3 bases: TGTGCCAGCACCCCCAGGTCCCGGGTATCCGGGGAGCTGTTTTTT. The chain links TRBV6-5 to TRBJ2-2; D call uncertain. With 7 bases removed from V and 6 bases from J, the gap between germline ends came to 18 bases. CDR1 and CDR2 (germline): MNHEY, SVGAGI. This CDR3 has 15 residues.

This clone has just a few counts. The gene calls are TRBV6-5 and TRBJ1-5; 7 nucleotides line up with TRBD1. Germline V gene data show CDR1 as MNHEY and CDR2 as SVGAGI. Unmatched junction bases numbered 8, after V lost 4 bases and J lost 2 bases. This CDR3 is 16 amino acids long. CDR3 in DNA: TGTGCCAGCAGTTCGCACGGAGGGACAGGCAATCAGCCCCAGCATTTT. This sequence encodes CASSSHGGTGNQPQHF.

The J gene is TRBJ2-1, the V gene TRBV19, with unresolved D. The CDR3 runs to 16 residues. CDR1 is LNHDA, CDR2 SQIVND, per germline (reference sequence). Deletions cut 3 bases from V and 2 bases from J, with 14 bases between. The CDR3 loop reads CASSIWLGRTYNEQFF. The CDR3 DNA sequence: TGTGCCAGTAGTATTTGGTTGGGCAGGACCTACAATGAGCAGTTCTTC.

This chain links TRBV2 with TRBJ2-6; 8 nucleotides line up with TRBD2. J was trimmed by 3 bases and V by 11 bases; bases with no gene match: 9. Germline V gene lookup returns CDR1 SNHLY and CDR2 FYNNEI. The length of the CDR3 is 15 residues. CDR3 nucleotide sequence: TGTGCCGACACTAGCGGCGCGGTTGGGGCCAACGTCCTGACTTTC. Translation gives CADTSGAVGANVLTF.